This paragraph reports one TCR beta chain. The antigen is unknown. PCR amplification relied on 60 Vbeta primers (plus 13 Jbeta primers). Assay: immunoSEQ multiplex PCR; the TCRdb copy retains only in-frame clones and omits some. This table has 150,000 to 200,000 clones, around four fifths appearing once. The CDR3 contains 11 residues. The V gene's germline CDR1 is WSHSY and CDR2 SAAADI. The V end lost 6 bases, the J end lost 13 bases, and 13 bases lay between the germline ends. This sample is part of a study of cytomegalovirus exposure and HLA in healthy donors. Study-level results: There were 150 to 200 TCR beta chains listed as cytomegalovirus-associated. Donor immune exposure was known only as CMV serostatus. TRBV6-2, TRBV6-3 and some other V segments were excluded as indistinguishable. Presence/absence analyses treated sequencing depth as roughly uniform across donors.

Sequencing was performed on PBMCs. The gene calls are TRBV10-2 and TRBJ2-1, with a weak D call TRBD2 (5 bases). The receptor was derived from a male donor in good health and CMV-seropositive. CDR3 residues: CASSPGVHQFF. The CDR3 DNA follows: TGCGCCAGCAGCCCCGGGGTACATCAGTTCTTC.